A selection of T cell receptor beta chains follows, all from one sample in a study of T cells in Graves' hyperthyroidism and ophthalmopathy. TCRdb reprocessed the multiplex PCR reads with MiXCR, giving one entry per CDR3 protein. The repertoire consists of under 550,000 distinct CDR3 sequences, with just under 20% occurring once and the leading ten covering less than 55%. Sequenced input: blood. These receptors originate from a middle-aged man with Graves' ophthalmopathy. CDR3s include the opening cysteine and the closing phenylalanine or tryptophan. A D gene is named only where the DNA matches it firmly. Expanded clones get a size class; other rows say once, few or many, or leave the size out.

V,J,D,size,DNA,CDR3
TRBV5-1,TRBJ1-4,TRBD1,many,TGCGCCAGCAGCTTGGGAGGGACAGGGGTATGGACTAATGAAAAACTGTTTTTT,CASSLGGTGVWTNEKLFF
TRBV6-5,TRBJ2-7,TRBD1,many,TGTGCCAGCAGTTACTTACCGGGACAGGGCCCCTACGAGCAGTACTTC,CASSYLPGQGPYEQYF
TRBV28,TRBJ2-7,NA,NA,TGTGCCAGCAAACAGGGTTTCTACGAGCAGTACTTC,CASKQGFYEQYF
TRBV7-8,TRBJ2-2,TRBD1,many,TGTGCCAGCAGCTCCTCAGGGACAGGCGACACCGGGGAGCTGTTTTTT,CASSSSGTGDTGELFF
TRBV4-1,TRBJ1-1,NA,few,TGCGCCAGCAGCCAAGTGGGCAGGAAGGGGGCTGAAGCTTTCTTT,CASSQVGRKGAEAFF
TRBV7-9,TRBJ2-7,NA,many,TGTGCCAGCAGCCGCGAGGATCCACGGGAGCAGTACTTC,CASSREDPREQYF
TRBV7-9,TRBJ2-7,NA,NA,TGTGCCAGCAGCGACGGGAGCTGGAACGAGCAGTACTTC,CASSDGSWNEQYF
TRBV6-5,TRBJ1-1,NA,few,TGTGCCAGCAGTTATGCGAACACTGAAGCTTTCTTT,CASSYANTEAFF
TRBV30,TRBJ1-3,NA,few,TGTGCCTCCCCCTACGCGGAAGGGAATGGAAACACCATATATTTT,CASPYAEGNGNTIYF
TRBV20-1,TRBJ2-7,TRBD1,few,TGCAGTGCTCTCTCGGACAGGATCTCCTACGAGCAGTACTTC,CSALSDRISYEQYF
TRBV5-1,TRBJ2-1,NA,few,TGCGCCAGCAGCAACGATTGGGGGAGCTCCTACAATGAGCAGTTCTTC,CASSNDWGSSYNEQFF
TRBV29-1,TRBJ1-2,NA,few,TGCAGCGTTCGGACGCGGGGGGCAGGGGGCTACACCTTC,CSVRTRGAGGYTF
TRBV6-2/TRBV6-3,TRBJ1-5,TRBD1,NA,TGTGCCAGCAGGTTACGGGACAGGACCTTTAGCAATCAGCCCCAGCATTTT,CASRLRDRTFSNQPQHF
TRBV28,TRBJ1-1,NA,many,TGTGCCAGCAGTTTATGGGACAGCTACTACACTGAAGCTTTCTTT,CASSLWDSYYTEAFF
TRBV12-3/TRBV12-4,TRBJ2-7,NA,many,TGTGCCAGCAGTAAGACCCCCTACGAGCAGTACTTC,CASSKTPYEQYF
TRBV7-2,TRBJ1-5,TRBD1,NA,TGTGCCAGCAGCTTAGTCTTGGGACAGCCAAATCAGCCCCAGCATTTT,CASSLVLGQPNQPQHF
TRBV6-1,TRBJ2-7,TRBD1,few,TGTGCCAGCAGGGGGGACAGCCTCTACGAGCAGTACTTC,CASRGDSLYEQYF
TRBV30,TRBJ2-7,NA,few,TGTGCCTGGAGTCTTTCATACGGGGGACTGTCCTACGAGCAGTACTTC,CAWSLSYGGLSYEQYF
TRBV7-9,TRBJ1-6,NA,many,TGTGCCAGCAGCTTAGCGGGGAACGGTTCACCCCTCCACTTT,CASSLAGNGSPLHF
TRBV13,TRBJ2-2,NA,NA,TGTGCCAGCACTCCCCATTCGGTTCTTGAGTCCGGGGAGCTGTTTTTT,CASTPHSVLESGELFF
TRBV20-1,TRBJ1-6,NA,NA,TGCAGTGCTGGACTTACCGGCGGGGGCTCACCCCTCCACTTT,CSAGLTGGGSPLHF
TRBV4-1,TRBJ2-3,NA,NA,TGCGCCAGCAGCCCTCGGGAGTCGGGCACAGATACGCAGTATTTT,CASSPRESGTDTQYF
TRBV18,TRBJ2-1,NA,NA,TGTGCCAGCTCACCACCGTCAAGACAGACCTACAATGAGCAGTTCTTC,CASSPPSRQTYNEQFF
TRBV5-1,TRBJ2-7,TRBD1,many,TGCGCCAGCAGTTGGACCGAGGGACAGCCTGAGCAGTACTTC,CASSWTEGQPEQYF
TRBV30,TRBJ1-1,NA,many,TGTGCCTGGAGTGTAAGGGTGGACACTGAAGCTTTCTTT,CAWSVRVDTEAFF
TRBV7-8,TRBJ1-5,NA,many,TGTGCCAGCAGCTTTTCTCTGTCCCCAGGGGAAGGGCAGCCCCAGCATTTT,CASSFSLSPGEGQPQHF
TRBV28,TRBJ1-5,NA,few,TGTGCCAGCAGTTTAAAAGTTGGGCAGCACAATCAGCCCCAGCATTTT,CASSLKVGQHNQPQHF
TRBV28,TRBJ2-7,NA,many,TGTGCCTCCGTGGCAGGTTCTAGATACGAGCAGTACTTC,CASVAGSRYEQYF
TRBV6-1,TRBJ2-7,TRBD2,few,TGTGCCAGCAGTGAGCTCCGCGGGAGGGACGAGCAGTACTTC,CASSELRGRDEQYF
TRBV9,TRBJ2-1,TRBD2,few,TGTGCCAGCAGCGTTGGCGGCGGGAGTCCGTACAATGAGCAGTTCTTC,CASSVGGGSPYNEQFF
TRBV7-2,TRBJ1-5,NA,NA,TGTGCCAGCAGCTTAATGGAGCATCAGCCCCAGCATTTT,CASSLMEHQPQHF
TRBV7-3,TRBJ2-1,TRBD2,many,TGTGCCAGCAGCAAACTAGCGGGAGGCAATGAGCAGTTCTTC,CASSKLAGGNEQFF
TRBV7-3,TRBJ2-3,TRBD2,many,TGTGCCAGCAGCCTACTAGCGGGGGGGGGCACAGATACGCAGTATTTT,CASSLLAGGGTDTQYF
TRBV7-2,TRBJ2-1,TRBD2,NA,TGTGCCAGCAGCTTATCCCCCGGCGCGCGGGAGGGGTCGTTCTTC,CASSLSPGAREGSFF
TRBV12-5,TRBJ2-7,NA,few,TGTGCTAGTGCCCCGGGGAACAGCCCCTACGAGCAGTACTTC,CASAPGNSPYEQYF
TRBV12-3/TRBV12-4,TRBJ1-2,NA,NA,TGTGCCAGCAGTTTGAGGAGAGGGAGGACGAGCAATGGCTACACCTTC,CASSLRRGRTSNGYTF
TRBV5-1,TRBJ2-3,NA,many,TGCGCCAGCGGATTACGGGGGAGCACAGATACGCAGTATTTT,CASGLRGSTDTQYF
TRBV18,TRBJ1-1,NA,NA,TGTGCCAGCTCACCGTCCGGGAACACTGAAGCTTGCTTT,CASSPSGNTEACF
TRBV28,TRBJ1-2,TRBD1,few,TGTGCCAGCAGCGGACAGGGCTGGTTTGGCTACACCTTC,CASSGQGWFGYTF
TRBV5-1,TRBJ2-7,TRBD1,few,TGCGCCAGCAGCTTAGGCTCAGGGGGCCCCCCTGCCTACGAGCAGTACTTC,CASSLGSGGPPAYEQYF
TRBV28,TRBJ2-7,TRBD2,NA,TGTGCCAGCAGTTTAGATCTAGCGGGCCCCTACGAGCAGTACTTC,CASSLDLAGPYEQYF
TRBV24-1,TRBJ2-6,NA,NA,TGTGCCGCCCTCGGAGGTAGGGCCAACGTCCTGACTTTC,CAALGGRANVLTF
TRBV3-1,TRBJ2-1,NA,many,TGTGCCAGCAGCCAAGGAAGCAGGGAAACGCAGTTCTTC,CASSQGSRETQFF